The 21 T cell receptor beta chains in this list originate from one sample, sequenced in a study of response to subunit inactivated influenza vaccine. One entry per CDR3 protein, called by TCRdb with MiXCR from the RT-PCR reads. The sample holds about 570,000 distinct CDR3 sequences, 12% seen once. This specimen was PBMCs from blood, taken on the day of vaccination. The receptor source for this set is a man aged 50-59 years who received an inactivated influenza vaccine.

The gene calls are TRBV20-1 and TRBJ2-5, with D possibly being TRBD2 (5 bases). Germline V gene sequence: CDR1 DFQATT, CDR2 SNEGSKA (reference sequence). This CDR3 comprises 15 residues. V was shortened by 3 bases and J by 2 bases, with 16 bases between the two germline ends. CDR3 in DNA: TGCAGTGCTAGTCGGGCGGACTCCTCTCAAGAGACCCAGTACTTC. This codes for CSASRADSSQETQYF.

V usage is TRBV6-1 and J usage is TRBJ2-1, with 12 bases that match TRBD2. The CDR3 is 15 residues long. CDR1 and CDR2 from the germline V gene are MNHNS and SASEGT. The J segment lost 4 bases and the V segment lost 6 bases, leaving 4 bases of the junction unmatched. The DNA for the CDR3 is TGTGCCAGCAGCGGACTAGCGGGGCCATACAATGAGCAGTTCTTC. It codes for CASSGLAGPYNEQFF.

The gene calls are TRBV5-1 and TRBJ2-5; D not resolved. Germline values: CDR1 SGHRS, CDR2 YFSETQ. CDR3 length: 15 amino acids. The ends were cut back, 4 bases at V and 5 bases at J, with 18 bases in the middle. The CDR3 region is CASSMESPRRETQYF. The CDR3 DNA is TGCGCCAGCAGCATGGAAAGTCCGAGAAGGGAGACCCAGTACTTC.

The chain combines TRBV3-1 with TRBJ2-7, with D perhaps matching TRBD1 (7 bases). CDR1 is LGHDT, CDR2 YNNKEL, per germline (reference sequence). Between the trimmed V and J ends, which lost 1 base and 1 base, there was a span of 11 bases. The CDR3 is made up of 15 amino acids. CDR3 in amino acids: CASSQGAGGSYEQYF. The CDR3 region has the DNA TGTGCCAGCAGCCAAGGGGCAGGGGGGTCCTACGAGCAGTACTTC.

J is TRBJ2-1 and V is TRBV28; D perhaps matches TRBD2 (5 bases). Germline V gene data show CDR1 as MDHEN and CDR2 as SYDVKM. V was cut by 5 bases and J by 3 bases, with 20 bases left in between. The CDR3 sequence is 17 residues long. The CDR3 reads CASSPPRRSWNYNEQFF. In nucleotides, the CDR3 is TGTGCCAGCAGTCCACCGCGGAGGAGTTGGAACTACAATGAGCAGTTCTTC.

The table lists this clonotype with a few counts. V gene TRBV12-3 or TRBV12-4 combines with J gene TRBJ2-5; D remains ambiguous. The length of the CDR3 is 15 residues. Trimming shortened V by 5 bases and J by 4 bases, and 17 bases separated the two germline ends. The chain's CDR3 is CASSPLLRGRETQYF. In DNA, the CDR3 is TGTGCCAGCAGTCCTCTGCTGCGCGGTCGAGAGACCCAGTACTTC.

In its sample, this clonotype was seen a few times. The chain links TRBV6-5 to TRBJ2-5; TRBD1 matches at 9 bases. The V gene end was trimmed by 0 bases and the J gene end by 6 bases; junction bases not matched to a gene: 5. The CDR3 contains 15 residues. Germline V gene sequence: CDR1 MNHEY, CDR2 SVGAGI. CDR3 bases: TGTGCCAGCAGTTACTCATGGGGACAGGGCCAGACCCAGTACTTC. This encodes CASSYSWGQGQTQYF.

There are a few counts of this clonotype. The genes are TRBV3-1 and TRBJ2-7; D perhaps matches TRBD1 (5 bases). Trimming took 1 base from V and 2 from J, leaving 12 bases between them. Germline V gives CDR1 LGHDT, CDR2 YNNKEL (reference sequence). The CDR3 extends over 15 amino acids. CDR3: CASSQAGRVPYEQYF. CDR3 coding DNA: TGTGCCAGCAGCCAAGCGGGCAGGGTCCCCTACGAGCAGTACTTC.

This clonotype has just a few counts. CDR3: CSARDRASPHTDTQYF. CDR3 DNA: TGCAGTGCTAGAGATAGGGCTAGCCCCCACACAGATACGCAGTATTTT. The chain links TRBV20-1 to TRBJ2-3, with D perhaps TRBD2 (5 bases). This CDR3 comprises 16 residues. CDR1 is DFQATT and CDR2 is SNEGSKA in the germline V gene (reference sequence). V dropped 0 bases and J dropped 2 bases, with 15 bases sitting between them.

This clonotype has more than one count but fewer than ten. The V call is TRBV18, the J call TRBJ2-5, with a weak D call TRBD1 (6 bases). CDR3 length: 16 amino acids. Trimming stripped 5 bases from V and 3 bases from J, with 19 bases between. Germline CDR1 and CDR2: KGHSH and LQKENI. CDR3 nucleotides: TGTGCCAGCTCAACCCGACAGGCGATCCTCAAAGAGACCCAGTACTTC. Amino acid sequence: CASSTRQAILKETQYF.

The gene calls are TRBV10-3 and TRBJ2-4, with D possibly called TRBD1 or TRBD2 (6 bases each). Deletions cut 0 bases from V and 1 base from J, with 19 bases between. Germline V gene sequence: CDR1 ENHRY, CDR2 SYGVKD. CDR3 size: 19 residues. The CDR3 loop reads CAISESGRGLGAAKNIQYF. The CDR3 region has the DNA TGTGCCATCAGTGAGTCCGGCCGGGGGCTAGGGGCGGCCAAAAACATTCAGTACTTC.

This clonotype was picked up many times. The V gene is TRBV11-2, the J gene TRBJ2-3; 12 bases align to TRBD2. Germline V gene data show CDR1 as SGHAT and CDR2 as FQNNGV. The CDR3 is made up of 15 amino acids. The ends lost 5 bases at V and 4 bases at J; junction bases unmatched: 4. For the CDR3, the DNA is TGTGCCAGCAGCCCACTAGCGGGAGGTCCAGATACGCAGTATTTT. Protein product: CASSPLAGGPDTQYF.

Only a few counts were recorded for this clonotype. V gene TRBV6-1 combines with J gene TRBJ2-1; TRBD2 aligns across 11 bases. The CDR3 consists of 14 residues. The trim removed 5 bases at V and 8 bases at J, leaving 5 bases unmatched. Germline assignment: CDR1 MNHNS and CDR2 SASEGT. CDR3 nucleotides: TGTGCCAGCAGTAGACTAGCGGGAAAAGATGAGCAGTTCTTC. It translates to CASSRLAGKDEQFF.

The table lists this clonotype with many counts. The chain is built from TRBV4-2 and TRBJ2-7; no reliable D call. This CDR3 comprises 11 residues. With 0 bases removed from V and 6 bases from J, the gap between germline ends came to 3 bases. The germline gives CDR1 LGHNA, CDR2 YNFKEQ. The CDR3 sequence is CASSQDSEQYF. DNA for the CDR3: TGTGCCAGCAGCCAAGATAGCGAGCAGTACTTC.

This clonotype was counted between two and nine times. The genes are TRBV10-2 and TRBJ2-7, with 7 positions matching TRBD1. The CDR3 covers 13 residues. Germline trimming cut 5 bases from V and 2 bases from J; bases unmatched to any gene: 3. Germline CDR1 WSHSY, CDR2 SAAADI. CDR3 sequence (DNA): TGCGCCAGCAGTAAGGACAGGACCTACGAGCAGTACTTC. Amino acid sequence: CASSKDRTYEQYF.

The V call is TRBV12-3 or TRBV12-4, the J call TRBJ2-4, with 7 positions matching TRBD2. V gave up 2 bases and J gave up 3 bases; unmatched junction bases: 13. The CDR3 is 18 residues long. The CDR3 region is CASSLRLGSSGVKNIQYF. Here the CDR3 DNA reads TGTGCCAGCAGTTTACGCCTCGGTTCTAGCGGAGTCAAAAACATTCAGTACTTC.

The chain links TRBV3-1 to TRBJ2-3, with TRBD2 identical over 9 bases. The germline V gene encodes CDR1 LGHDT and CDR2 YNNKEL (reference sequence). The CDR3 is made up of 15 amino acids. With V trimmed by 3 bases and J by 5 bases, 6 bases remained unmatched. In DNA, the CDR3 is TGTGCCAGCAGCCATCCCCTGACTAGCGGAGATACGCAGTATTTT. The encoded protein is CASSHPLTSGDTQYF.

The chain employs TRBV12-3 or TRBV12-4 and TRBJ2-1; 16 bases match TRBD2. The CDR3 runs 16 residues. V shed 5 bases and J 9 bases; nucleotides not matched to a gene: 7. In nucleotides, the CDR3 is TGTGCCAGCAGTATAAGCGGGACTAGCGGGGGGGTTGAGCAGTTCTTC. Its protein is CASSISGTSGGVEQFF.

This clonotype was counted at least ten times. The V gene is TRBV3-1, the J gene TRBJ2-1, with a possible D match to TRBD1 (5 bases). Germline CDR1 reads LGHDT; CDR2 reads YNNKEL (reference sequence). The length of the CDR3 is 14 residues. V lost 1 base, J lost 2 bases, and 6 bases lay in between. The chain's CDR3 is CASSQGTPYNEQFF. The CDR3 bases are TGTGCCAGCAGCCAAGGGACACCCTACAATGAGCAGTTCTTC.

This clonotype was counted at least ten times. The chain is built from TRBV5-1 and TRBJ1-2; D unclear. Trimming removed 4 bases at V and 7 bases at J, with 17 bases between. This CDR3 region has 14 residues. Germline CDR1 SGHRS, CDR2 YFSETQ. The CDR3 protein is CASSNGPGNPGYTF. CDR3 DNA sequence: TGCGCCAGCAGCAACGGGCCCGGCAATCCTGGCTACACCTTC.

This clonotype was picked up a small number of times. This chain joins TRBV27 and TRBJ2-7; 7 bases match TRBD1. V dropped 4 bases and J dropped 3; count of bases not matched to a gene: 9. This CDR3 has 15 residues. The germline V gene encodes CDR1 MNHEY and CDR2 SMNVEV (reference sequence). CDR3 amino acids: CASSYGQEEVYEQYF. For the CDR3, the DNA is TGTGCCAGCAGTTACGGACAGGAAGAGGTCTACGAGCAGTACTTC.